Presented here are 22 T cell receptor beta chains from one specimen sequenced in a study of blood T cell repertoires in COVID-19. TCRdb's copy holds only in-frame clones and misses some; the assay was immunoSEQ multiplex PCR. The sample includes fewer than 150,000 clones, about 90% of them seen just once. Material for sequencing was peripheral blood. All receptors come from a woman aged 45-65 years with acute or convalescent COVID-19.

V and J are TRBV7-9 and TRBJ1-2, with D possibly TRBD1 on 5 matching bases. This CDR3 region has 14 residues. CDR1 SEHNR and CDR2 FQNEAQ come from the germline V gene (reference sequence). Trimming left V 1 base short and J 8 bases short, with 14 bases between. The DNA of the CDR3 is TGTGCCAGCAGCTTAGTGGGGCAGTCCTCGGGCTACACCTTC. It is translated as CASSLVGQSSGYTF.

This chain joins TRBV30 and TRBJ1-1; no firm D call. CDR1 is GTSNPN and CDR2 is SVGIG in the germline V gene (reference sequence). The CDR3 contains 14 residues. V dropped 0 bases and J dropped 0 bases, with 8 bases sitting between them. CDR3: CAWSVRGMNTEAFF. DNA of the CDR3: TGTGCCTGGAGTGTACGGGGAATGAACACTGAAGCTTTCTTT.

The chain couples TRBV28 to TRBJ1-3; D may be TRBD1 (5 bases). The CDR3 has 16 amino acids. Trimming stripped 1 base from V and 3 bases from J, with 13 bases between. Looked up from germline, CDR1 is MDHEN and CDR2 is SYDVKM. This chain's CDR3 is CASSLFQGRFGNTIYF. CDR3 coding DNA: TGTGCCAGCAGTTTATTCCAGGGCAGATTTGGAAACACCATATATTTT.

The V gene is TRBV14, the J gene TRBJ1-1; 11 bases agree with TRBD1. Germline V gives CDR1 SGHDN, CDR2 FVKESK. The CDR3 loop spans 15 amino acids. Trimming cost V 2 bases and J 5 bases; bases outside gene matches: 4. CDR3 residues: CASSQNGQGATEAFF. The CDR3 coding sequence is TGTGCCAGCAGCCAAAACGGACAGGGGGCTACTGAAGCTTTCTTT. Full variable domain (outside the CDR3, taken from reference TRBV14 and TRBJ1-1): EAGVTQFPSHSVIEKGQTVTLRCDPISGHDNLYWYRRVMGKEIKFLLHFVKESKQDESGMPNNRFLAERTGGTYSTLKVQPAELEDSGVYFCASSQNGQGATEAFFGQGTRLTVV.

This chain links TRBV15 with TRBJ1-5, with D hard to call. Between the trimmed V and J ends, which lost 3 bases and 5 bases, there was a span of 5 bases. Germline V lookup: CDR1 LNHNV, CDR2 YYDKDF (reference sequence). This CDR3 spans 12 amino acids. As DNA, the CDR3 is TGTGCCACCAGCAGGAGCGATCAGCCCCAGCATTTT. This encodes CATSRSDQPQHF.

The genes are TRBV27 and TRBJ1-1; tentatively, D is TRBD1 (6 bases). Deletions cut 2 bases from V and 3 bases from J, with 10 bases between. The CDR3 spans 14 residues. Germline CDR1 and CDR2: MNHEY and SMNVEV (reference sequence). The CDR3 bases are TGTGCCAGCAGTTTAGAAGGGGGGGACACTGAAGCTTTCTTT. It is translated as CASSLEGGDTEAFF.

The chain joins TRBV6-5 to TRBJ2-4; D possibly corresponds to TRBD1 (6 bases). Germline lookup yields CDR1 MNHEY and CDR2 SVGAGI. The germline V and J ends were trimmed by 5 bases and 7 bases, with 12 bases remaining between them. The CDR3 totals 13 residues. The DNA of the CDR3 is TGTGCCAGCAGTCCGGGACACTGGAACATTCAGTACTTC. As protein: CASSPGHWNIQYF.

The chain uses TRBV6-1 and TRBJ1-2; D gene unclear. The CDR3 has 11 amino acids. Trimming cost V 2 bases and J 8 bases, with 6 bases left between them. Germline assignment: CDR1 MNHNS and CDR2 SASEGT. The CDR3 sequence is CASSEWEGYTF. The CDR3 bases are TGTGCCAGCAGTGAATGGGAGGGCTACACCTTC.

The gene calls are TRBV19 and TRBJ1-2; 9 bases match TRBD1. The CDR3 totals 14 residues. V was pared by 6 bases and J by 4 bases, with 6 bases of the junction left unmatched. Germline V gives CDR1 LNHDA, CDR2 SQIVND (reference sequence). This CDR3 is CASSLGTGFYGYTF. The CDR3 coding sequence is TGTGCCAGTAGCCTAGGGACAGGGTTCTATGGCTACACCTTC. The variable domain in full, completed from reference TRBV19 and TRBJ1-2, reads DGGITQSPKYLFRKEGQNVTLSCEQNLNHDAMYWYRQDPGQGLRLIYYSQIVNDFQKGDIAEGYSVSREKKESFPLTVTSAQKNPTAFYLCASSLGTGFYGYTFGSGTRLTVV.

The chain employs TRBV30 and TRBJ1-2, with 7 bases lining up with TRBD1. The germline CDR1 and CDR2 sequences are GTSNPN and SVGIG (reference sequence). This CDR3 comprises 13 residues. Unmatched junction bases numbered 4, after V lost 4 bases and J lost 2 bases. The CDR3 here is CAWTTDRNYGYTF. CDR3 nucleotide sequence: TGTGCCTGGACCACGGACAGGAACTATGGCTACACCTTC.

The genes are TRBV18 and TRBJ1-1, with D uncertain. Germline lookup yields CDR1 KGHSH and CDR2 LQKENI. V shed 4 bases and J shed 0 bases, with 6 bases lying between them. This CDR3 has 13 amino acids. In nucleotides, the CDR3 is TGTGCCAGCTCACAATTCATGAACACTGAAGCTTTCTTT. Its translation: CASSQFMNTEAFF. Full variable domain (rest looked up from reference TRBV18 and TRBJ1-1): NAGVMQNPRHLVRRRGQEARLRCSPMKGHSHVYWYRQLPEEGLKFMVYLQKENIIDESGMPKERFSAEFPKEGPSILRIQQVVRGDSAAYFCASSQFMNTEAFFGQGTRLTVV.

DNA for the CDR3: TGTGCCAGTAGCCCCGCGGGGGGGAGGGTCACCGGGGAGCTGTTTTTT. This encodes CASSPAGGRVTGELFF. The chain is built from TRBV19 and TRBJ2-2; 9 bases agree with TRBD2. V lost 6 bases to trimming and J lost 4 bases; unmatched junction nucleotides: 9. This CDR3 has 16 residues. Germline V CDR1 and CDR2: LNHDA, SQIVND (reference sequence).

This chain links TRBV5-6 with TRBJ2-7; TRBD1 matches 9 bases. The CDR3 sequence is 19 residues long. Germline V gene sequence: CDR1 SGHDT, CDR2 YYEEEE. Trimming removed 7 bases from V and 4 bases from J; junction bases left unmatched: 24. The chain's CDR3 is CASRKFWTGETSTPYEQYF. DNA of the CDR3: TGTGCCAGCCGAAAATTTTGGACAGGGGAGACGTCGACGCCGTACGAGCAGTACTTC.

The rearrangement joins TRBV3-1 (or the pseudogene TRBV3-2) to TRBJ1-3; tentatively, D is TRBD1 (6 bases). The length of the CDR3 is 14 residues. Trimming left V 6 bases short and J 2 bases short, with 11 bases between. Per germline, CDR1 LGHDT and CDR2 YNNKEL (reference sequence). CDR3 amino acids: CASRRGQTGNTIYF. CDR3 sequence (DNA): TGTGCCAGCAGACGTGGACAGACTGGAAACACCATATATTTT.

The chain has TRBV6-2 or TRBV6-3 and TRBJ1-1, with D perhaps TRBD1 (6 bases). V was clipped by 4 bases and J by 8 bases, with 11 bases between them. This CDR3 spans 12 amino acids. Per the germline V gene, CDR1 is MNHEY and CDR2 is SVGEGT. The CDR3 DNA sequence: TGTGCCAGCAGTTTCGAGGGGGTGGAAGCTTTCTTT. It is translated as CASSFEGVEAFF.

The chain employs TRBV30 and TRBJ1-5; D perhaps matches TRBD1 (5 bases). The ends were cut back, 2 bases at V and 5 bases at J, with 10 bases in the middle. The CDR3 consists of 13 residues. Germline V gives CDR1 GTSNPN, CDR2 SVGIG (reference sequence). CDR3 DNA: TGTGCCTGGAGTCTATCCAGGGATCAGCCCCAGCATTTT. Protein: CAWSLSRDQPQHF.

The rearrangement joins TRBV24-1 to TRBJ2-5; 7 bases are shared with TRBD2. Germline V lookup: CDR1 KGHDR, CDR2 SFDVKD. The CDR3 totals 16 residues. V shed 4 bases, J shed 4 bases, and the junction held 11 bases outside the gene matches. The CDR3 region is CATSDPGGVGRETQYF. In nucleotides, the CDR3 is TGTGCCACCAGTGACCCTGGGGGGGTAGGCAGAGAGACCCAGTACTTC.

This clone has only one observation. The chain recombines TRBV11-2 with TRBJ2-5; 8 bases are a match to TRBD1. Germline loops: CDR1 SGHAT, CDR2 FQNNGV. The CDR3 length is 15 residues. J gave up 5 bases and V 5 bases, and 10 bases lay outside the gene matches. The CDR3 DNA follows: TGTGCCAGCAGCCCCAGGGACAGGAGAAGGGAGACCCAGTACTTC. This translates into CASSPRDRRRETQYF. Combining the CDR3 with reference TRBV11-2 and TRBJ2-5 gives the whole variable domain EAGVAQSPRYKIIEKRQSVAFWCNPISGHATLYWYQQILGQGPKLLIQFQNNGVVDDSQLPKDRFSAERLKGVDSTLKIQPAKLEDSAVYLCASSPRDRRRETQYFGPGTRLLVL.

The rearrangement uses TRBV11-2 and TRBJ1-6; D not certain. Germline values: CDR1 SGHAT, CDR2 FQNNGV. The CDR3 sequence is 15 residues long. V dropped 6 bases and J dropped 7 bases, with 16 bases sitting between them. This CDR3 reads CASSSRTAGNSPLHF. The CDR3 region has the DNA TGTGCCAGCAGTTCTCGAACAGCTGGGAATTCACCCCTCCACTTT.

Written as DNA, the CDR3 is TGCAGCGTTGATTCGGGGGGAGAACTGGATGGCTACACCTTC. Translation gives CSVDSGGELDGYTF. This chain connects TRBV29-1 to TRBJ1-2; maybe TRBD1 (5 bases). Germline values: CDR1 SQVTM, CDR2 ANQGSEA. V lost 3 bases, J lost 6 bases, and 17 bases lay in between. The CDR3 extends over 14 amino acids.

As concerns this clone: Germline and junction disagree at one end, which may indicate a read error. The chain is built from TRBV15 and TRBJ1-2, with 7 nucleotides matching TRBD1. This CDR3 contains 16 residues. Germline lookup yields CDR1 LNHNV and CDR2 YYDKDF (reference sequence). The CDR3 protein is CATRRGLRQGSVGYTF. The DNA of the CDR3 is TGTGCCACCAGGAGAGGTCTTCGACAGGGAAGTGTTGGCTACACCTTC.

The chain combines TRBV6-5 with TRBJ2-7; 9 bases fit TRBD2. The CDR3 has 14 residues. V lost 2 bases to trimming and J lost 5 bases; unmatched junction nucleotides: 4. The germline V gene encodes CDR1 MNHEY and CDR2 SVGAGI. CDR3 bases: TGTGCCAGCAGTTACGGAGCGGGAGGAAACGAGCAGTACTTC. This encodes CASSYGAGGNEQYF.